One and the same sample provided the 32 T cell receptor beta chains below, sequenced in a study of cytomegalovirus exposure and HLA in healthy donors. 60 Vbeta and 13 Jbeta primers were used in PCR. Sequencing was performed with immunoSEQ multiplex PCR; in TCRdb, only in-frame clones are kept and a portion is missing. The table records some 130,000 clones, roughly 79% of them present only once. The sequencing sample was made of PBMCs. All receptors come from a woman between 35 and 50 years old in good health and CMV-seronegative.

J is TRBJ1-4 and V is TRBV28, with TRBD1 matching over 9 bases. The V and J ends lost 5 bases and 5 bases, in that order; junction bases with no gene match: 6. Germline V lookup: CDR1 MDHEN, CDR2 SYDVKM. The CDR3 contains 15 residues. CDR3 nucleotide sequence: TGTGCCAGCAGTCCTCCGGGACAGGGAAATGAAAAACTGTTTTTT. It encodes CASSPPGQGNEKLFF. Based on the CDR3 plus reference TRBV28 and TRBJ1-4, the full variable domain is DVKVTQSSRYLVKRTGEKVFLECVQDMDHENMFWYRQDPGLGLRLIYFSYDVKMKEKGDIPEGYSVSREKKERFSLILESASTNQTSMYLCASSPPGQGNEKLFFGSGTQLSVL.

The gene calls are TRBV29-1 and TRBJ1-1, with D perhaps matching TRBD1 (5 bases). This CDR3 is 15 amino acids long. Germline V CDR1 and CDR2: SQVTM, ANQGSEA. The V end lost 6 bases, the J end lost 4 bases, and 21 bases lay between the germline ends. CDR3 in DNA: TGCAGCGTGGTAGACAGTCCAACGTTGGGCACTGAAGCTTTCTTT. Protein product: CSVVDSPTLGTEAFF.

This clone was seen a handful of times. The CDR3: CASSSGGRNEQFF. In DNA form, the CDR3 reads TGCGCCAGCAGCTCCGGGGGGAGAAATGAGCAGTTCTTC. The rearrangement links TRBV5-1 to TRBJ2-1; the match to TRBD2 covers 7 bases. The trim removed 3 bases at V and 7 bases at J, leaving 4 bases unmatched. Looked up from germline, CDR1 is SGHRS and CDR2 is YFSETQ. The CDR3 has 13 amino acids. Together with reference TRBV5-1 and TRBJ2-1, the CDR3 gives the full variable domain: KAGVTQTPRYLIKTRGQQVTLSCSPISGHRSVSWYQQTPGQGLQFLFEYFSETQRNKGNFPGRFSGRQFSNSRSEMNVSTLELGDSALYLCASSSGGRNEQFFGPGTRLTVL.

CDR3 in amino acids: CASSPRDYEQYF. CDR3 nucleotide sequence: TGTGCCAGCAGCCCCCGGGACTACGAGCAGTACTTC. The gene calls are TRBV11-2 and TRBJ2-5; a possible D gene is TRBD2 (5 bases). TRBJ2-7 explains the end of the DNA better; the J call may be wrong. In germline, CDR1 is SGHAT, CDR2 FQNNGV. The CDR3 is made up of 12 amino acids.

CDR3 coding DNA: TGTGCCAGCAGCATTGCCGGGACACTCTATGGCTACACCTTC. Residues: CASSIAGTLYGYTF. This chain connects TRBV7-9 to TRBJ1-2; D possibly corresponds to TRBD1 (6 bases). The ends were cut back, 5 bases at V and 4 bases at J, with 14 bases in the middle. The CDR3 runs to 14 residues. From germline, CDR1 is SEHNR and CDR2 FQNEAQ (reference sequence).

The rearrangement links TRBV19 to TRBJ1-4; TRBD1 agrees at 9 bases. The CDR3 totals 15 residues. Germline lookup yields CDR1 LNHDA and CDR2 SQIVND (reference sequence). Trimming cost V 5 bases and J 7 bases; bases outside gene matches: 8. CDR3 bases: TGTGCCAGTAGTCAAAGCGGGACAGGGACTGAAAAACTGTTTTTT. Translating gives CASSQSGTGTEKLFF.

The chain employs TRBV7-9 and TRBJ1-1, with 7 nucleotides matching TRBD1. The V segment lost 5 bases and the J segment 1 base; nucleotides outside the gene matches: 7. This CDR3 is 15 amino acids long. Germline CDR1 reads SEHNR; CDR2 reads FQNEAQ (reference sequence). The CDR3 DNA reads as TGTGCCAGCAGCCGTGGGACAGTCCGGAACACTGAAGCTTTCTTT. Encoded protein: CASSRGTVRNTEAFF.

In this sample, this clone turned up once. The chain is built from TRBV7-8 and TRBJ2-3; a possible D gene is TRBD2 (6 bases). Germline V lookup: CDR1 SGHVS, CDR2 FQNEAQ. The CDR3 runs 16 residues. Deletions cut 3 bases from V and 3 bases from J, with 16 bases between. The CDR3 DNA is TGTGCCAGCAGCTTTGGGGGATCGGGAGTAACAGATACGCAGTATTTT. Protein sequence: CASSFGGSGVTDTQYF.

This clone has only a few counts. V is TRBV9 and J is TRBJ1-2; D not certain. The germline CDR1 and CDR2 sequences are SGDLS and YYNGEE. With 1 base removed from V and 8 bases from J, the gap between germline ends came to 15 bases. The CDR3 loop spans 14 amino acids. CDR3 sequence: CASSVSTSGSGYTF. The CDR3 DNA sequence: TGTGCCAGCAGCGTATCGACATCTGGGAGCGGCTACACCTTC. Looking up the rest from reference TRBV9 and TRBJ1-2 gives the full variable domain: DSGVTQTPKHLITATGQRVTLRCSPRSGDLSVYWYQQSLDQGLQFLIQYYNGEERAKGNILERFSAQQFPDLHSELNLSSLELGDSALYFCASSVSTSGSGYTFGSGTRLTVV.

The J gene is TRBJ2-7, the V gene TRBV6-1; TRBD1 agrees at 7 bases. The CDR3 is 12 amino acids. V shed 7 bases and J 6 bases; nucleotides not matched to a gene: 6. Per the germline V gene, CDR1 is MNHNS and CDR2 is SASEGT. The CDR3, as DNA: TGTGCCAGCACAAGACAGGGCGGCGAGCAGTACTTC. Protein product: CASTRQGGEQYF.

This clone came up a few times. The rearrangement links TRBV4-2 to TRBJ2-3, with 7 nucleotides matching TRBD1. CDR1 is LGHNA and CDR2 is YNFKEQ in the germline V gene. The CDR3 is made up of 17 amino acids. The V gene end was trimmed by 2 bases and the J gene end by 0 bases; junction bases not matched to a gene: 8. CDR3 nucleotide sequence: TGTGCCAGCAGCCAAACTGGACAGGCCTATAGCACAGATACGCAGTATTTT. Amino acid sequence: CASSQTGQAYSTDTQYF.

This chain joins TRBV10-1 and TRBJ2-3; possibly TRBD1 for D (5 bases). The CDR3 is 14 residues long. V was shortened by 8 bases and J by 10 bases, with 22 bases between the two germline ends. The V gene's germline CDR1 is WNHNN and CDR2 SYGVQD (reference sequence). The CDR3 is CASCILAIEGAQYF. The CDR3 DNA reads as TGCGCCAGCTGCATTCTCGCGATTGAAGGGGCGCAGTATTTT.

The rearrangement uses TRBV5-1 and TRBJ2-3, with TRBD1 as a possible D gene (5 bases). This CDR3 has 16 residues. Germline V CDR1 and CDR2: SGHRS, YFSETQ. Trimming left V 0 bases short and J 2 bases short, with 13 bases between. The chain's CDR3 is CASSLDGRQLTDTQYF. The CDR3 DNA sequence: TGCGCCAGCAGCTTGGATGGGCGACAGCTCACAGATACGCAGTATTTT.

This rearrangement joins TRBV19 to TRBJ2-4, with a weak D call TRBD2 (5 bases). With 3 bases removed from V and 0 bases from J, the gap between germline ends came to 12 bases. CDR1 and CDR2 (germline): LNHDA, SQIVND (reference sequence). This CDR3 has 16 residues. In DNA, the CDR3 is TGTGCCAGTAGTATGCGGGCGTTTTTAGCCAAAAACATTCAGTACTTC. Amino acids: CASSMRAFLAKNIQYF.

The chain combines TRBV27 with TRBJ2-5; D not resolved. The ends were cut back, 1 base at V and 2 bases at J, with 5 bases in the middle. Germline assignment: CDR1 MNHEY and CDR2 SMNVEV (reference sequence). This CDR3 region has 13 residues. The CDR3 DNA follows: TGTGCCAGCAGTTTATATAAACAAGAGACCCAGTACTTC. This translates into CASSLYKQETQYF.

This chain uses TRBV2 with TRBJ2-1, with D unresolved. Trimming cost V 1 base and J 8 bases, with 15 bases left between them. The germline V gene has CDR1 SNHLY and CDR2 FYNNEI. The CDR3 contains 15 residues. The CDR3 loop is CASSEVLVSSDEQFF. The DNA for the CDR3 is TGTGCCAGCAGTGAAGTCCTAGTCTCTTCCGATGAGCAGTTCTTC.

V gene TRBV28 combines with J gene TRBJ1-2; no reliable D call. V gave up 7 bases and J gave up 8 bases, with 17 bases separating them. There are 13 residues in the CDR3. Germline CDR1 reads MDHEN; CDR2 reads SYDVKM. This CDR3 reads CASTNNVAYGYTF. The CDR3 bases are TGTGCCAGCACCAATAATGTTGCCTACGGCTACACCTTC.

This clone turned up a few times. The chain links TRBV28 to TRBJ1-3; no reliable D call. Germline CDR1 MDHEN, CDR2 SYDVKM. The CDR3 runs to 15 residues. V lost 7 bases and J 2 bases, leaving 15 bases between the germline ends. The CDR3 bases are TGTGCCAGCACATGGGGAGGCGGCACTGGAAACACCATATATTTT. This codes for CASTWGGGTGNTIYF. Based on the CDR3 plus reference TRBV28 and TRBJ1-3, the full variable domain is DVKVTQSSRYLVKRTGEKVFLECVQDMDHENMFWYRQDPGLGLRLIYFSYDVKMKEKGDIPEGYSVSREKKERFSLILESASTNQTSMYLCASTWGGGTGNTIYFGEGSWLTVV.

This rearrangement joins TRBV27 to TRBJ1-6, with D hard to call. Germline lookup yields CDR1 MNHEY and CDR2 SMNVEV (reference sequence). Between the trimmed V and J ends, which lost 5 bases and 0 bases, there was a span of 5 bases. The CDR3 contains 14 residues. As DNA, the CDR3 is TGTGCCAGCAGTCCGCGCTCCTATAATTCACCCCTCCACTTT. Its protein product is CASSPRSYNSPLHF.

This clone was seen only once. CDR3 amino acids: CASSEAWGLAGTQETQYF. CDR3 DNA: TGTGCCAGCAGTGAAGCATGGGGGCTAGCGGGGACCCAAGAGACCCAGTACTTC. V and J are TRBV6-1 and TRBJ2-5; 9 bases are a match to TRBD2. Germline loops: CDR1 MNHNS, CDR2 SASEGT. J was trimmed by 1 base and V by 0 bases; bases with no gene match: 9. This CDR3 has 18 amino acids.

The V and J genes are TRBV30 and TRBJ2-3, with 8 bases lining up with TRBD2. This CDR3 comprises 14 residues. The trim removed 5 bases at V and 5 bases at J, leaving 9 bases unmatched. Germline CDR1 and CDR2: GTSNPN and SVGIG (reference sequence). The CDR3 DNA reads as TGTGCCTGGGGACTAGGCGGGGGGCAAGATACGCAGTATTTT. It specifies CAWGLGGGQDTQYF.

This rearrangement joins TRBV28 to TRBJ1-3, with TRBD1 identical over 7 bases. There are 15 residues in the CDR3. The V gene's germline CDR1 is MDHEN and CDR2 SYDVKM. Germline trimming cut 6 bases from V and 4 bases from J; bases unmatched to any gene: 9. The CDR3 protein is CASSSETGRGNTIYF. CDR3 sequence (DNA): TGTGCCAGCAGCTCCGAGACAGGGAGAGGAAACACCATATATTTT.

The CDR3 DNA follows: TGTGCCAGCAGCTTAGTCGGGGGGGGCACAGATACGCAGTATTTT. As protein: CASSLVGGGTDTQYF. The chain has TRBV7-2 and TRBJ2-3; TRBD2 agrees at 8 bases. CDR3 length: 15 residues. CDR1 and CDR2 (germline): SGHTA, FQGNSA. V dropped 1 base and J dropped 1; count of bases not matched to a gene: 1.

The chain couples TRBV2 to TRBJ1-2, with TRBD1 as a possible D gene (5 bases). Germline V gives CDR1 SNHLY, CDR2 FYNNEI. The V end was cut by 4 bases, the J end by 3 bases, with 12 bases between. This CDR3 region has 14 residues. The CDR3 loop is CASSVRGSDYGYTF. The CDR3 DNA follows: TGTGCCAGCAGTGTTAGGGGTTCAGACTATGGCTACACCTTC.

This clone was seen a single time. This chain joins TRBV5-1 and TRBJ2-5; 8 bases map to TRBD1. Germline assignment: CDR1 SGHRS and CDR2 YFSETQ. The J segment lost 3 bases and the V segment lost 5 bases, leaving 3 bases of the junction unmatched. CDR3 length: 13 amino acids. CDR3 coding DNA: TGCGCCAGCAGACAGGGGGAGGAAGAGACCCAGTACTTC. Translation gives CASRQGEEETQYF. Complete variable domain (other parts from reference TRBV5-1 and TRBJ2-5): KAGVTQTPRYLIKTRGQQVTLSCSPISGHRSVSWYQQTPGQGLQFLFEYFSETQRNKGNFPGRFSGRQFSNSRSEMNVSTLELGDSALYLCASRQGEEETQYFGPGTRLLVL.

The rearrangement links TRBV6-1 to TRBJ1-1, with 8 bases aligning to TRBD1. Unmatched junction bases numbered 9, after V lost 1 base and J lost 5 bases. The germline gives CDR1 MNHNS, CDR2 SASEGT. The CDR3 consists of 16 residues. DNA of the CDR3: TGTGCCAGCAGTGAAGGGCAGGGGGCCGTTGGGACTGAAGCTTTCTTT. It is translated as CASSEGQGAVGTEAFF.

V usage is TRBV11-2 and J usage is TRBJ2-7, with D possibly TRBD2 on 5 matching bases. Germline V gives CDR1 SGHAT, CDR2 FQNNGV. The CDR3 contains 16 residues. Trimming pared 5 bases from V and 2 bases from J, leaving 19 bases between. CDR3 nucleotide sequence: TGTGCCAGCAGCCCCAATACCAGCGGCAGGACCTACGAGCAGTACTTC. It codes for CASSPNTSGRTYEQYF.

The V call is TRBV2, the J call TRBJ1-4; TRBD1 matches 11 bases. V dropped 8 bases and J dropped 3; count of bases not matched to a gene: 2. CDR1 SNHLY and CDR2 FYNNEI come from the germline V gene. CDR3 length: 14 residues. CDR3: CASGTGGANEKLFF. Written as DNA, the CDR3 is TGTGCCAGCGGGACAGGGGGAGCTAATGAAAAACTGTTTTTT.

The CDR3 spells CASMTGSYNEQFF. The DNA for the CDR3 is TGTGCCAGTATGACAGGGTCCTACAATGAGCAGTTCTTC. The chain couples TRBV6-5 to TRBJ2-1; TRBD1 matches at 7 bases. The CDR3 is 13 residues long. With 9 bases clipped from V and 1 base from J, the junction kept 3 bases outside the gene matches. Germline assignment: CDR1 MNHEY and CDR2 SVGAGI.

The chain couples TRBV30 to TRBJ2-3; no clear D gene. Germline V CDR1 and CDR2: GTSNPN, SVGIG (reference sequence). This CDR3 comprises 12 residues. V lost 8 bases to trimming and J lost 1 base, with 10 bases between them. In nucleotides, the CDR3 is TGTGCCGGAGACGGAGGCACAGATACGCAGTATTTT. The encoded protein is CAGDGGTDTQYF.

The V gene is TRBV7-6, the J gene TRBJ1-1, with D possibly being TRBD1 (5 bases). Trimming shortened V by 1 base and J by 0 bases, and 15 bases separated the two germline ends. CDR1 is SGHVS and CDR2 is FNYEAQ in the germline V gene. The CDR3 is 17 amino acids. The CDR3 nucleotides read TGTGCCAGCAGCTTAGTTGGGGGAGGGAAGATGAACACTGAAGCTTTCTTT. Its translation: CASSLVGGGKMNTEAFF.

V gene TRBV28 combines with J gene TRBJ1-1; 11 bases map to TRBD1. CDR1 and CDR2 from the germline V gene are MDHEN and SYDVKM. This CDR3 comprises 14 residues. V shed 6 bases and J 7 bases; nucleotides not matched to a gene: 7. DNA for the CDR3: TGTGCCAGCAGAGCGGGACAGGGGGAAATTGAAGCTTTCTTT. This codes for CASRAGQGEIEAFF.